This T cell receptor beta chain was identified in a study of read filtering for tumor transcriptome and immune sequencing. At least ten counts were recorded for this clonotype. This CDR3 has 14 amino acids. Trimming took 3 bases from V and 4 from J, leaving 12 bases between them. Germline V gives CDR1 MDHEN, CDR2 SYDVKM. From roughly 0.4 ug of RNA, a library with molecular barcoded alpha/delta and beta/gamma adaptors was made. TCRdb reprocessed the reads via MiXCR and lists one record per CDR3 protein. This table holds some 38,000 distinct CDR3 sequences, about 11% found once. This chain connects TRBV28 to TRBJ1-2; tentatively, D is TRBD1 (5 bases). The sequence came from a donor at least 40 years old with multiple myeloma. Sequenced sample: a population of CD138-negative cells sorted from bone marrow. This CDR3 is CASSFLGGGYGYTF. The DNA for the CDR3 is TGTGCCAGCAGTTTTTTGGGGGGAGGCTATGGCTACACCTTC.